The 4 T cell receptor beta chains given below trace back to one sample, sequenced in a study of a mutant IDH1 vaccine in newly diagnosed glioma. Time point denoted: week 35, safety follow-up. In every dose of vaccine, 300 ug of mutant IDH1 20-mer peptide was given alongside topical imiquimod. These receptors have no known antigen. Profiled with immunoSEQ multiplex PCR; TCRdb holds only in-frame clones, not every one. The sample lists 50,000 to 70,000 clones, roughly 80% occurring once. Sequenced material: PBMCs, taken from a glioma patient whose treatment included an IDH1 peptide vaccine. The receptors shown here come from a young man with glioma.

This clone has a single count. The chain employs TRBV5-1 and TRBJ1-4; D may be TRBD1 (5 bases). CDR1 is SGHRS and CDR2 is YFSETQ in the germline V gene. The V end lost 6 bases, the J end lost 0 bases, and 9 bases lay between the germline ends. CDR3 length: 14 amino acids. CDR3: CASMDTSTNEKLFF. The CDR3, as DNA: TGCGCCAGCATGGACACCTCAACTAATGAAAAACTGTTTTTT.

The CDR3 DNA follows: TGTGCCAGCAGTCCTCAGGGTATCTCCTACGAGCAGTACTTC. Its protein product is CASSPQGISYEQYF. This chain links TRBV27 with TRBJ2-7; TRBD1 is a possible D gene (5 bases). CDR3 length: 14 amino acids. V lost 5 bases and J 0 bases, leaving 11 bases between the germline ends. Germline V CDR1 and CDR2: MNHEY, SMNVEV (reference sequence).

The chain has TRBV2 and TRBJ1-6; 9 bases fit TRBD1. V was pared by 7 bases and J by 7 bases, with 8 bases of the junction left unmatched. CDR1 is SNHLY and CDR2 is FYNNEI in the germline V gene. The CDR3 is made up of 15 amino acids. CDR3 DNA: TGTGCCAGCAAAGGGACAGGGACGGGAAATTCACCCCTCCACTTT. Encoded protein: CASKGTGTGNSPLHF. Complete variable domain (other parts from reference TRBV2 and TRBJ1-6): EPEVTQTPSHQVTQMGQEVILRCVPISNHLYFYWYRQILGQKVEFLVSFYNNEISEKSEIFDDQFSVERPDGSNFTLKIRSTKLEDSAMYFCASKGTGTGNSPLHFGNGTRLTVT.

V is TRBV2 and J is TRBJ1-2, with D possibly TRBD1 on 5 matching bases. Germline CDR1 SNHLY, CDR2 FYNNEI. The CDR3 is 15 residues long. Trimming shortened V by 6 bases and J by 8 bases, and 22 bases separated the two germline ends. The CDR3 loop is CASSQTGTAGQGYTF. The DNA for the CDR3 is TGTGCCAGCAGCCAGACCGGGACCGCGGGCCAGGGCTACACCTTC.